The 28 T cell receptor beta chains below come from one sample, sequenced in a study of T cell responses to AZD1222 COVID-19 vaccine. Sequencing used immunoSEQ multiplex PCR; TCRdb keeps in-frame clones, though not all of them. The sample has roughly 100,000 clones, roughly nine tenths seen once. The sequencing used peripheral blood, collected on day 0 of AZD1222 vaccination. The receptors shown here come from an adult in good health.

V and J are TRBV30 and TRBJ2-7; D is perhaps TRBD2 (6 bases). Germline assignment: CDR1 GTSNPN and CDR2 SVGIG (reference sequence). Trimming left V 1 base short and J 3 bases short, with 10 bases between. CDR3 length: 13 residues. Here the CDR3 reads CAWSAGGNYEQYF. The CDR3 DNA reads TGTGCCTGGAGTGCTGGGGGGAACTACGAGCAGTACTTC.

J is TRBJ2-7 and V is TRBV30, with TRBD2 identical over 12 bases. The CDR3 is 14 amino acids. The germline CDR1 and CDR2 sequences are GTSNPN and SVGIG (reference sequence). The CDR3 sequence: CAYGLAGTDYEQYF. As DNA, the CDR3 is TGTGCTTACGGACTAGCGGGAACAGACTACGAGCAGTACTTC.

CDR3 nucleotides: TGTGCCAGCAGCCAGGACAGAGGAAACACCATATATTTT. This codes for CASSQDRGNTIYF. The genes are TRBV28 and TRBJ1-3, with a weak D call TRBD1 (6 bases). The CDR3 sequence is 13 residues long. Germline V lookup: CDR1 MDHEN, CDR2 SYDVKM. V was clipped by 6 bases and J by 4 bases, with 10 bases between them.

This chain joins TRBV11-2 and TRBJ2-7; 8 nucleotides agree with TRBD2. Germline CDR1 reads SGHAT; CDR2 reads FQNNGV. Trimming cost V 5 bases and J 5 bases; bases outside gene matches: 11. This CDR3 is 15 amino acids long. The CDR3 loop is CASSPGGLVGHEQYF. CDR3 nucleotide sequence: TGTGCCAGCAGCCCGGGGGGACTAGTAGGTCACGAGCAGTACTTC.

This clone occurred once. J is TRBJ1-5 and V is TRBV1; the DNA was not compared with TRBD1, the D call given in the table. TRBV1 is listed as a pseudogene. The CDR3 covers 18 residues. For the CDR3, the DNA is TGCACCAGCAGCCCGGACAGCCCAGCGATCCGGGGCAATCAGCCCCAGCATTTT. It is translated as CTSSPDSPAIRGNQPQHF.

DNA of the CDR3: TGCAGCGTTCGCCAGGGGGTCAGGCGGACCTACAATGAGCAGTTCTTC. Translation: CSVRQGVRRTYNEQFF. V gene TRBV29-1 combines with J gene TRBJ2-1; 7 nucleotides line up with TRBD1. Germline V CDR1 and CDR2: SQVTM, ANQGSEA. CDR3 size: 16 residues. V was pared by 5 bases and J by 2 bases, with 12 bases of the junction left unmatched.

V is TRBV28 and J is TRBJ1-5, with 7 bases matching TRBD1. The CDR3 spans 15 residues. Trimming cost V 5 bases and J 7 bases; bases outside gene matches: 11. Germline loops: CDR1 MDHEN, CDR2 SYDVKM. The CDR3 loop is CASSPQTGSEQPQHF. The CDR3 DNA sequence: TGTGCCAGCAGTCCCCAGACAGGGAGTGAACAGCCCCAGCATTTT.

This chain links TRBV7-8 with TRBJ2-1; TRBD1 matches 8 bases. V lost 5 bases, J lost 5 bases, and 2 bases stayed unmatched. The CDR3 runs 13 residues. CDR1 and CDR2 from the germline V gene are SGHVS and FQNEAQ. CDR3 bases: TGTGCCAGCAGCCAGGACAGGGACAATGAGCAGTTCTTC. This translates into CASSQDRDNEQFF.

The chain is built from TRBV27 and TRBJ1-4, with D possibly matching TRBD1 (5 bases). The V and J ends lost 5 bases and 6 bases respectively, with 16 bases between them. The CDR3 sequence is 15 residues long. Germline V lookup: CDR1 MNHEY, CDR2 SMNVEV (reference sequence). CDR3 sequence: CASSPRGGIHEKLFF. The DNA for the CDR3 is TGTGCCAGCAGTCCCCGGGGGGGGATTCATGAAAAACTGTTTTTT.

This chain connects TRBV7-2 to TRBJ2-5; 7 bases match TRBD1. Germline V lookup: CDR1 SGHTA, CDR2 FQGNSA. J was trimmed by 5 bases and V by 6 bases; bases with no gene match: 12. This CDR3 spans 15 amino acids. CDR3 in DNA: TGTGCCAGCAGTTACACAGGGGTTGCAGTCGAGACCCAGTACTTC. Protein product: CASSYTGVAVETQYF.

This chain uses TRBV9 with TRBJ1-2; D may be TRBD1 (5 bases). Germline V gene lookup returns CDR1 SGDLS and CDR2 YYNGEE. V was shortened by 0 bases and J by 2 bases, with 11 bases between the two germline ends. The CDR3 is made up of 15 amino acids. The CDR3 loop reads CASSVESRGNYGYTF. The CDR3 bases are TGTGCCAGCAGCGTAGAGTCTCGGGGGAACTATGGCTACACCTTC.

The genes are TRBV30 and TRBJ1-2, with TRBD1 matching 10 bases. The CDR3 consists of 17 residues. Germline V gene data show CDR1 as GTSNPN and CDR2 as SVGIG (reference sequence). V trimming: 5 bases; J trimming: 0 bases; junction bases outside the gene matches: 12. CDR3 nucleotide sequence: TGTGCCTGGGCCCCCGGAGACAGGGGGCCCTCTAACTATGGCTACACCTTC. This translates into CAWAPGDRGPSNYGYTF.

V and J are TRBV6-5 and TRBJ2-2, with 7 bases matching TRBD1. Germline V gene data show CDR1 as MNHEY and CDR2 as SVGAGI. The V gene end was trimmed by 6 bases and the J gene end by 4 bases; junction bases not matched to a gene: 8. This CDR3 has 15 residues. CDR3 coding DNA: TGTGCCAGCAGGGCTGACAGGGTACCCACCGGGGAGCTGTTTTTT. It is translated as CASRADRVPTGELFF.

For the CDR3, the DNA is TGTGCCAGCAGCTCGCTAGCGGGAGGTGAGCAGTACTTC. Residues: CASSSLAGGEQYF. The chain recombines TRBV7-2 with TRBJ2-7; TRBD2 aligns across 11 bases. Trimming removed 4 bases from V and 7 bases from J; junction bases left unmatched: 3. Germline values: CDR1 SGHTA, CDR2 FQGNSA. The CDR3 is 13 amino acids.

This chain connects TRBV27 to TRBJ2-7; 8 bases match TRBD1. The germline V gene has CDR1 MNHEY and CDR2 SMNVEV (reference sequence). This CDR3 has 15 residues. V was pared by 7 bases and J by 6 bases, with 14 bases of the junction left unmatched. The CDR3 region has the DNA TGTGCCAGCACCCCCAGGGCGCAGGGGGCCGGCGAGCAGTACTTC. Protein product: CASTPRAQGAGEQYF.

This chain links TRBV30 with TRBJ1-6; a weak D match, TRBD1 (5 bases). The CDR3 spans 12 residues. From germline, CDR1 is GTSNPN and CDR2 SVGIG (reference sequence). The V gene lost 4 bases and the J gene lost 13 bases, with 14 bases spanning the gap. The CDR3 sequence: CAWTGANWPLHF. Here the CDR3 DNA reads TGTGCCTGGACCGGGGCAAACTGGCCCCTCCACTTT. Variable domain in full (rest from reference TRBV30 and TRBJ1-6): SQTIHQWPATLVQPVGSPLSLECTVEGTSNPNLYWYRQAAGRGLQLLFYSVGIGQISSEVPQNLSASRPQDRQFILSSKKLLLSDSGFYLCAWTGANWPLHFGNGTRLTVT.

This chain connects TRBV19 to TRBJ2-7; 7 bases are a match to TRBD1. The V segment lost 6 bases and the J segment 0 bases; nucleotides outside the gene matches: 11. The germline CDR1 and CDR2 sequences are LNHDA and SQIVND (reference sequence). This CDR3 contains 16 residues. Here the CDR3 DNA reads TGTGCCAGTAGGGAATCGTCGACAGGGAGCTCCTACGAGCAGTACTTC. This codes for CASRESSTGSSYEQYF.

J is TRBJ1-2 and V is TRBV24-1; D unresolved. This CDR3 contains 13 residues. Germline assignment: CDR1 KGHDR and CDR2 SFDVKD. The ends were cut back, 3 bases at V and 1 base at J, with 5 bases in the middle. CDR3 protein: CATSDTVNYGYTF. The CDR3 DNA is TGTGCCACCAGTGATACGGTTAACTATGGCTACACCTTC.

The genes are TRBV7-2 and TRBJ2-7, with 9 bases lining up with TRBD1. The CDR3 has 16 amino acids. Germline values: CDR1 SGHTA, CDR2 FQGNSA. V lost 1 base and J lost 6; bases outside the gene matches: 10. The CDR3: CASSLGDGTGRSEQYF. CDR3 coding DNA: TGTGCCAGCAGCTTAGGGGACGGGACAGGGCGAAGCGAGCAGTACTTC.

This chain uses TRBV5-5 with TRBJ2-7; TRBD1 aligns across 10 bases. The V gene's germline CDR1 is SGHKS and CDR2 YYEKEE (reference sequence). J was trimmed by 6 bases and V by 3 bases; bases with no gene match: 3. CDR3 length equals 13 residues. This chain's CDR3 is CASSWTGGREQYF. CDR3 nucleotides: TGTGCCAGCAGCTGGACAGGGGGGCGCGAGCAGTACTTC.

The chain employs TRBV11-2 and TRBJ2-3; maybe TRBD1 (5 bases). The length of the CDR3 is 17 residues. Trimming pared 7 bases from V and 1 base from J, leaving 21 bases between. Germline-derived CDR1 and CDR2 are SGHAT and FQNNGV. CDR3 DNA sequence: TGTGCCAGCAAGGGATGGGGCAAGGGAAAAGGCACAGATACGCAGTATTTT. This encodes CASKGWGKGKGTDTQYF.

The chain links TRBV6-5 to TRBJ2-3; perhaps TRBD1 as D (5 bases). V lost 5 bases and J 5 bases, leaving 8 bases between the germline ends. The germline V gene has CDR1 MNHEY and CDR2 SVGAGI. The CDR3 has 12 amino acids. CDR3 in DNA: TGTGCCAGCAGTCGACAGTTAGATACGCAGTATTTT. Translation: CASSRQLDTQYF.

This clone was counted a few times. V and J are TRBV2 and TRBJ2-7, with 10 bases aligning to TRBD1. Germline V gene data show CDR1 as SNHLY and CDR2 as FYNNEI. V dropped 6 bases and J dropped 6; count of bases not matched to a gene: 11. This CDR3 spans 15 amino acids. The CDR3: CASRAGQGISGEQYF. CDR3 nucleotides: TGTGCCAGCAGGGCGGGACAGGGGATATCAGGCGAGCAGTACTTC.

This clone was counted a few times. This chain uses TRBV7-2 with TRBJ2-3; possible D gene TRBD2, 7 bases. Germline V gene lookup returns CDR1 SGHTA and CDR2 FQGNSA. CDR3 size: 14 residues. The germline V and J ends were trimmed by 3 bases and 4 bases, with 11 bases remaining between them. In DNA form, the CDR3 reads TGTGCCAGCAGCTTGAGGGGGGGCCCAGATACGCAGTATTTT. Its translation: CASSLRGGPDTQYF.

The chain recombines TRBV5-1 with TRBJ2-1; 9 positions agree with TRBD2. The CDR3 is made up of 17 amino acids. Germline values: CDR1 SGHRS, CDR2 YFSETQ. V shed 3 bases and J 9 bases; nucleotides not matched to a gene: 16. CDR3 DNA: TGCGCCAGCAGCTCAGGGGGTAGCGGGAGAGCCAGGGGTGAGCAGTTCTTC. Its protein product is CASSSGGSGRARGEQFF. Complete variable domain (other parts from reference TRBV5-1 and TRBJ2-1): KAGVTQTPRYLIKTRGQQVTLSCSPISGHRSVSWYQQTPGQGLQFLFEYFSETQRNKGNFPGRFSGRQFSNSRSEMNVSTLELGDSALYLCASSSGGSGRARGEQFFGPGTRLTVL.

V usage is TRBV7-9 and J usage is TRBJ2-7; TRBD1 matches at 9 bases. Unmatched junction bases numbered 7, after V lost 5 bases and J lost 2 bases. The CDR3 is 15 amino acids. CDR1 and CDR2 (germline): SEHNR, FQNEAQ (reference sequence). CDR3 region: CASSGVGTGPYEQYF. The CDR3 DNA reads as TGTGCCAGCAGCGGGGTCGGGACAGGGCCCTACGAGCAGTACTTC.

The chain combines TRBV6-5 with TRBJ1-3; 7 nucleotides agree with TRBD1. This CDR3 is 14 amino acids long. From germline, CDR1 is MNHEY and CDR2 SVGAGI. V lost 6 bases, J lost 3 bases, and 5 bases stayed unmatched. The CDR3 nucleotides are TGTGCCAGCAGGGAGGGGACAGTTGGAAACACCATATATTTT. Translated, it gives CASREGTVGNTIYF.

This sequence joins TRBV6-1 and TRBJ2-5, with 9 positions matching TRBD1. V lost 1 base and J lost 2; bases outside the gene matches: 11. CDR3 length: 18 amino acids. Germline CDR1 is MNHNS and CDR2 is SASEGT. As DNA, the CDR3 is TGTGCCAGCAGTGAAGTTGGACAGGGGTTCCGGCCTCAAGAGACCCAGTACTTC. Protein: CASSEVGQGFRPQETQYF.